This passage covers 17 T cell receptor beta chains from one sample sequenced in a study of shared clonotypes between healthy human individuals. Measured with immunoSEQ multiplex PCR; TCRdb has only the in-frame clones, and not every one. The repertoire consists of roughly 1,500,000 clones, with 98% occurring once and the leading ten covering about 0.4%. The sequenced sample consisted of naive CD4+ T cells sorted from blood. The subset denotes: CD45RA+ positively selected. These receptor sequences come from a man aged 25 to 45 in good health.

This sequence joins TRBV6-5 and TRBJ2-2; D gene uncertain. This CDR3 is 15 amino acids long. CDR1 and CDR2 from the germline V gene are MNHEY and SVGAGI. V was cut by 3 bases and J by 4 bases, with 12 bases left in between. The CDR3 DNA reads as TGTGCCAGCAGTTATAGGCCCGCTAGCACCGGGGAGCTGTTTTTT. This encodes CASSYRPASTGELFF.

A single count supports this clone. The chain is built from TRBV7-9 and TRBJ1-2; 8 bases are a match to TRBD1. The germline V gene has CDR1 SEHNR and CDR2 FQNEAQ (reference sequence). V gave up 6 bases and J gave up 8 bases; unmatched junction bases: 11. The CDR3 covers 14 residues. DNA for the CDR3: TGTGCCAGCAGGAGCGGACAGGGTCGTTTCGGCTACACCTTC. This encodes CASRSGQGRFGYTF.

This clone was recorded only once. The chain couples TRBV15 to TRBJ2-1, with TRBD2 matching over 11 bases. The CDR3 is 17 residues long. V lost 1 base, J lost 7 bases, and 9 bases stayed unmatched. CDR1 is LNHNV, CDR2 YYDKDF, per germline (reference sequence). The CDR3 region is CATSRGRLAGILNEQFF. The CDR3 DNA reads TGTGCCACCAGCAGAGGGCGACTAGCGGGAATCCTAAATGAGCAGTTCTTC.

This chain links TRBV19 with TRBJ2-7, with TRBD2 matching 7 bases. V dropped 6 bases and J dropped 4; count of bases not matched to a gene: 9. This CDR3 contains 14 residues. From germline, CDR1 is LNHDA and CDR2 SQIVND (reference sequence). CDR3 DNA sequence: TGTGCCAGTAGGAGCGGGGCAGGATTTTACGAGCAGTACTTC. Protein sequence: CASRSGAGFYEQYF.

This clone was seen once. The DNA for the CDR3 is TGCGCCAGCAGCCAAGGGGAAGGGGGATACGAGCAGTACTTC. This gives the protein CASSQGEGGYEQYF. The V and J genes are TRBV4-3 and TRBJ2-7; tentative D call: TRBD1 (6 bases). V was shortened by 1 base and J by 4 bases, with 11 bases between the two germline ends. The CDR3 extends over 14 amino acids. The germline V gene has CDR1 LGHNA and CDR2 YSLEER.

The V call is TRBV11-2, the J call TRBJ1-4, with a possible D match to TRBD1 (5 bases). V was cut by 1 base and J by 5 bases, with 8 bases left in between. The germline CDR1 and CDR2 sequences are SGHAT and FQNNGV. The CDR3 has 14 residues. The CDR3, as DNA: TGTGCCAGCAGCTTAGGACAGAGCAATGAAAAACTGTTTTTT. Translated: CASSLGQSNEKLFF.

This chain uses TRBV28 with TRBJ1-5; no reliable D call. Trimming left V 7 bases short and J 7 bases short, with 14 bases between. The CDR3 runs 13 residues. In germline, CDR1 is MDHEN, CDR2 SYDVKM. CDR3 protein: CASNHGVIQPQHF. The CDR3 coding sequence is TGTGCCAGCAATCATGGGGTTATCCAGCCCCAGCATTTT.

V usage is TRBV11-2 and J usage is TRBJ2-7, with D tentatively TRBD2 (5 bases). Trimming cost V 5 bases and J 4 bases, with 18 bases left between them. CDR1 and CDR2 (germline): SGHAT, FQNNGV. The CDR3 length is 15 residues. The CDR3, as DNA: TGTGCCAGCAGCCCCAGCGGAGGACCCACATACGAGCAGTACTTC. It codes for CASSPSGGPTYEQYF.

The genes are TRBV15 and TRBJ2-7, with D unresolved. The CDR3 runs 14 residues. The germline gives CDR1 LNHNV, CDR2 YYDKDF (reference sequence). V was pared by 6 bases and J by 7 bases, with 19 bases between. The CDR3: CATSQRGLGFEQYF. DNA for the CDR3: TGTGCCACCAGTCAAAGAGGTCTTGGTTTTGAGCAGTACTTC.

The J gene is TRBJ1-1, the V gene TRBV29-1; D not certain. V was clipped by 7 bases and J by 0 bases, with 12 bases between them. The germline V gene encodes CDR1 SQVTM and CDR2 ANQGSEA. The CDR3 is 13 residues long. The chain's CDR3 is CSGRTGMNTEAFF. The CDR3 nucleotides read TGCAGCGGGAGGACGGGCATGAACACTGAAGCTTTCTTT. The full variable domain, its missing parts supplied by reference TRBV29-1 and TRBJ1-1, is SAVISQKPSRDICQRGTSLTIQCQVDSQVTMMFWYRQQPGQSLTLIATANQGSEATYESGFVIDKFPISRPNLTFSTLTVSNMSPEDSSIYLCSGRTGMNTEAFFGQGTRLTVV.

This clone was counted a single time. The chain combines TRBV5-1 with TRBJ2-2, with 14 bases fitting TRBD2. V was pared by 4 bases and J by 5 bases, with 7 bases of the junction left unmatched. The length of the CDR3 is 17 residues. Germline CDR1 is SGHRS and CDR2 is YFSETQ. CDR3 sequence reads: CASSGTSGRSGTGELFF. The CDR3 region has the DNA TGCGCCAGCAGCGGGACTAGCGGGAGATCCGGAACCGGGGAGCTGTTTTTT.

V gene TRBV19 combines with J gene TRBJ1-5; possible D gene TRBD1, 5 bases. Germline-derived CDR1 and CDR2 are LNHDA and SQIVND (reference sequence). Between the trimmed V and J ends, which lost 4 bases and 9 bases, there was a span of 13 bases. This CDR3 spans 13 amino acids. CDR3 loop: CASSKGKISPQHF. CDR3 DNA sequence: TGTGCCAGTAGTAAGGGGAAAATTTCGCCCCAGCATTTT.

This chain links TRBV19 with TRBJ2-3; D not resolved. V was trimmed by 7 bases and J by 1 base, leaving 9 bases between them. The V gene's germline CDR1 is LNHDA and CDR2 SQIVND (reference sequence). This CDR3 has 13 amino acids. CDR3 in DNA: TGTGCCAGTACCTTATATGGCACAGATACGCAGTATTTT. Translated, it gives CASTLYGTDTQYF. Supplemented by reference TRBV19 and TRBJ2-3, the full variable domain reads DGGITQSPKYLFRKEGQNVTLSCEQNLNHDAMYWYRQDPGQGLRLIYYSQIVNDFQKGDIAEGYSVSREKKESFPLTVTSAQKNPTAFYLCASTLYGTDTQYFGPGTRLTVL.

This clone was observed once. The V call is TRBV7-8, the J call TRBJ2-7, with D hard to call. V gave up 4 bases and J gave up 6 bases, with 19 bases separating them. Germline V gene lookup returns CDR1 SGHVS and CDR2 FQNEAQ. This CDR3 contains 15 residues. In DNA, the CDR3 is TGTGCCAGCAGCTCTTCGGGCACTCGGGCTGGCGAGCAGTACTTC. Protein: CASSSSGTRAGEQYF.

V is TRBV28 and J is TRBJ1-3; no clear D gene. The CDR3 loop spans 15 amino acids. Trimming left V 4 bases short and J 0 bases short, with 10 bases between. The germline V gene encodes CDR1 MDHEN and CDR2 SYDVKM. In nucleotides, the CDR3 is TGTGCCAGCAGTTCCCTGGACGGCTCTGGAAACACCATATATTTT. Translating it yields CASSSLDGSGNTIYF.

This chain uses TRBV7-8 with TRBJ2-1; 10 bases map to TRBD2. Germline CDR1 reads SGHVS; CDR2 reads FQNEAQ. After removal of 5 bases from V and 6 bases from J, the junction contained 10 bases not matched to a gene. CDR3 length: 16 amino acids. This CDR3 reads CASSESGLAAGNEQFF. The DNA for the CDR3 is TGTGCCAGCAGCGAATCCGGACTAGCGGCCGGCAATGAGCAGTTCTTC.

The chain is built from TRBV11-2 and TRBJ2-1; 9 bases match TRBD2. The CDR3 sequence is 17 residues long. The J segment lost 5 bases and the V segment lost 5 bases, leaving 13 bases of the junction unmatched. From germline, CDR1 is SGHAT and CDR2 FQNNGV. CDR3 amino acids: CASSRRAGGISHNEQFF. As DNA, the CDR3 is TGTGCCAGCAGCCGGAGGGCGGGGGGGATTTCACACAATGAGCAGTTCTTC. Full variable domain (outside the CDR3, taken from reference TRBV11-2 and TRBJ2-1): EAGVAQSPRYKIIEKRQSVAFWCNPISGHATLYWYQQILGQGPKLLIQFQNNGVVDDSQLPKDRFSAERLKGVDSTLKIQPAKLEDSAVYLCASSRRAGGISHNEQFFGPGTRLTVL.